The T cell receptor beta chain under discussion was sequenced for a study of blood T cell repertoires in COVID-19. Study-wide context: Material from acute and convalescent COVID-19 was sourced from the United States, Italy and Spain. PBMCs, B-cell-depleted T cells, or T cells were the source of the cDNA or gDNA that made up the material.

Seattle participants joined during active infection and were tracked over time. Original processing methods: Amplification from reference gene primers served as the basis for estimated nucleated cell counts. The protocol was immunoSEQ multiplex PCR, while the TCRdb copy is restricted to in-frame clones and leaves out a portion. V and J calls and clone size are given by that table; D and trimming were obtained from the DNA. This sample carries about 340,000 clones, 88% of them seen once, and the ten largest clones take 7% to 8%. V dropped 3 bases and J dropped 3; count of bases not matched to a gene: 5. The CDR3 spans 15 residues. The germline V gene has CDR1 ENHRY and CDR2 SYGVKD.

This chain joins TRBV10-3 and TRBJ1-5; 7 bases are a match to TRBD1. Sequencing input: peripheral blood. This clonotype was sampled from a woman in her seventies with COVID-19, enrolled during active disease. This chain's CDR3 is CAISESGGNNQPQHF. DNA for the CDR3: TGTGCCATCAGTGAATCAGGGGGAAACAATCAGCCCCAGCATTTT.